This note documents a single T cell receptor (beta chain) sequence. Antigen specificity is unknown. Unique molecular identifiers were used to barcode this TCRbeta library. TCRdb processed the PCR reads anew with MiXCR; each CDR3 protein has one entry. Among more than 200,000 distinct CDR3 sequences listed, 24% were seen once. Germline V gene sequence: CDR1 LGHDT, CDR2 YNNKEL (reference sequence). With V trimmed by 2 bases and J by 1 base, 10 bases remained unmatched. The CDR3 spans 20 residues. This record belongs to a study of T-cell reconstitution after alpha-beta-depleted transplantation in children. General study points: Diversity and T-cell counts at one year after transplant derived mostly from new T cells.

This chain uses TRBV3-1 with TRBJ2-1; 14 bases match TRBD2. Source: PBMCs, mostly from graft donor cells, taken 360 days after TCRalphabeta/CD19-depleted stem cell transplant. This TCR was sampled from a female patient between 2 and 15 years old who had a stem cell transplant for congenital amegakaryocytic thrombocytopenia, so the T cells may come from the graft donor. DNA for the CDR3: TGTGCCAGCAGCCAACTTACCGGGACTAGCGGGAGTACTTCCTACAATGAGCAGTTCTTC. Translating gives CASSQLTGTSGSTSYNEQFF.